This T cell receptor beta chain is from a study of cytomegalovirus exposure and HLA in healthy donors. Findings and limits, study-wide: The records held CMV serostatus as the only immune exposure information. An analysis was carried out at a later point. It showed that HLA-associated TCR beta chains were more clonally expanded than equally common non-associated chains.

Turning to this clone: What it recognizes is unknown.

Amplification used 60 Vbeta primers and 13 Jbeta primers. In the original workflow: It was a later analysis that counted 83 million or so unique TCR beta chains, of which some 9.9 million were shared. Sequencing used immunoSEQ multiplex PCR; TCRdb keeps in-frame clones, though not all of them. Clone size and V and J calls were adopted from that table, with D and trimming inferred from the DNA. The data show approximately 160,000 clones, 70% to 75% seen once. Per the germline V gene, CDR1 is PRHDT and CDR2 is FYEKMQ (reference sequence). CDR3 length: 15 residues. J was trimmed by 6 bases and V by 0 bases; bases with no gene match: 2.

The chain couples TRBV13 to TRBJ2-1, with 10 nucleotides matching TRBD2. The receptor was derived from a man younger than 30 in good health and CMV-seropositive. The sample was PBMCs. The CDR3 spells CASSLGASGGNEQFF. The DNA of the CDR3 is TGTGCCAGCAGCTTAGGAGCTAGCGGGGGCAATGAGCAGTTCTTC.